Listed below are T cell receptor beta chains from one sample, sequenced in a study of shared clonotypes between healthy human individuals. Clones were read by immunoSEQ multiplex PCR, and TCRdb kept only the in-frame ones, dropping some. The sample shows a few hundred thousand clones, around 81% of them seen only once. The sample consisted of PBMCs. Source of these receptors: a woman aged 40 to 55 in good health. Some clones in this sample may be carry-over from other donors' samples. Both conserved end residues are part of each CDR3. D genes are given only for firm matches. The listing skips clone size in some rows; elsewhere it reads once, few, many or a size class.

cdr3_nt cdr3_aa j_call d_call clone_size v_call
TGCGCCAGCAGCTTTTCCCCAGGCGATGGCTACACCTTC CASSFSPGDGYTF TRBJ1-2 NA NA TRBV5-1
TGTGCCAGCAGCTTAGGAATAGGCAGCAATCAGCCCCAGCATTTT CASSLGIGSNQPQHF TRBJ1-5 NA NA TRBV7-2
TGTGCCAGTAGGACCCAGGGTGACCAGCCCCAGCATTTT CASRTQGDQPQHF TRBJ1-5 NA once TRBV19
TGTGCCAGCTCACCGAGGGACAACTCCTACGAGCAGTACTTC CASSPRDNSYEQYF TRBJ2-7 NA NA TRBV18
TGTGCCAGTAGTATTCGGGGAGCGGGAGGAACAGATACGCAGTATTTT CASSIRGAGGTDTQYF TRBJ2-3 TRBD2 NA TRBV19
TGCAGTGCTAGAGGGGACAATGAGCAGTTCTTC CSARGDNEQFF TRBJ2-1 NA NA TRBV20-1
TGTGCCAGCAGCGACCGACTAGCGGGACCCACAGATACGCAGTATTTT CASSDRLAGPTDTQYF TRBJ2-3 TRBD2 NA TRBV4-2
TGTGCCAGTAGTACCCCGGGACATGTCGGCACCGGGGAGCTGTTTTTT CASSTPGHVGTGELFF TRBJ2-2 NA medium-sized TRBV19
TGTGCCAGCAGAACAAACACTGAAGCTTTCTTT CASRTNTEAFF TRBJ1-1 NA NA TRBV6-5
TGCGCCAGCAGTGAAATGGGACAGAAAAATCAGCCCCAGCATTTT CASSEMGQKNQPQHF TRBJ1-5 TRBD1 NA TRBV10-1
TGTGCCACCCCTCCGGAGCCAGGGAACACTGAAGCTTTCTTT CATPPEPGNTEAFF TRBJ1-1 NA NA TRBV6-1
TGTGCCAGCAGCTTAGGGGGACCAAACAATGAGCAGTTCTTC CASSLGGPNNEQFF TRBJ2-1 NA NA TRBV7-8
TGTGCCAGCAGCAAGGGAGGGACTAGCGGAAACATTCAGTACTTC CASSKGGTSGNIQYF TRBJ2-4 NA NA TRBV21-1
TGTGCCAGCAGAGCGACAGGCACGAACACCGGGGAGCTGTTTTTT CASRATGTNTGELFF TRBJ2-2 NA NA TRBV6-4
TGCGCCAGCAGCTTAACAGGGGGGGCTGAAGCTTTCTTT CASSLTGGAEAFF TRBJ1-1 TRBD1 NA TRBV5-1
TGTGCCAGCAGCGAAGAACCGGGGCCCGAAGAGACCCAGTACTTC CASSEEPGPEETQYF TRBJ2-5 NA NA TRBV5-4
TGTGCCAGCAGTCAACCACTAGCGGAGCAGTTCTTC CASSQPLAEQFF TRBJ2-1 TRBD2 NA TRBV28
TGTGCCACCCGACAGGAACTCGCTAACTATGGCTACACCTTC CATRQELANYGYTF TRBJ1-2 NA many TRBV5-8
TGTGCCAGCAGTGAAAGGGTAACCGGCGGGGTTGACGAGCAGTACTTC CASSERVTGGVDEQYF TRBJ2-7 NA few TRBV6-1
TGTGCCAGCAGTGAAGGGATTTTAATGATAGAAAAACTGTTTTTT CASSEGILMIEKLFF TRBJ1-4 NA once TRBV2
TGTGCCAGCAGCTTGAAACCTGCCTACGAGCAGTACTTC CASSLKPAYEQYF TRBJ2-7 NA NA TRBV5-6
TGTGCCTGGAGCAGGACACCCACCGGGGAGCTGTTTTTT CAWSRTPTGELFF TRBJ2-2 NA few TRBV30
TGTGCCAGCAGCTTAGTGATCAATCAGCCCCAGCATTTT CASSLVINQPQHF TRBJ1-5 NA NA TRBV7-8
TGTGCCAGCACCCCTCGGGGGGGAGAGACCCAGTACTTC CASTPRGGETQYF TRBJ2-5 TRBD2 NA TRBV7-2
TGTGCCAGCAGTTTTCGCAGGGCTCTAAGCACCGGGGAGCTGTTTTTT CASSFRRALSTGELFF TRBJ2-2 NA few TRBV27
TGCGCCAGCAGCTTGGGACTAGCGGAACTTCAAGAGACCCAGTACTTC CASSLGLAELQETQYF TRBJ2-5 TRBD2 NA TRBV5-1
TGTGCCAGCAGTCCAGACAGGGAAGAGACCCAGTACTTC CASSPDREETQYF TRBJ2-5 TRBD1 NA TRBV6-1
TGTGCCAGCAGTTACTCCGGGACCAAAAGCACAGATACGCAGTATTTT CASSYSGTKSTDTQYF TRBJ2-3 NA NA TRBV6-6
TGTGCCAGCAGCTCTTCCGGGACAACCTATGGCTACACCTTC CASSSSGTTYGYTF TRBJ1-2 NA NA TRBV11-2
TGTGCCAGCAGCTTAGGGTTCCAGAATGAGCAGTTCTTC CASSLGFQNEQFF TRBJ2-1 NA NA TRBV7-2
TGTGCCAGCAGTGGCGGACTAGCGGGAGGACACAATGAGCAGTTCTTC CASSGGLAGGHNEQFF TRBJ2-1 TRBD2 few TRBV6-1
TGTGCCAGCAGGGGGGGGGCTGACGAAAAACTGTTTTTT CASRGGADEKLFF TRBJ1-4 NA NA TRBV7-6
TGTGCCAGCAGTTTCCTAGGAGACAGGGAAGGCGAGCAGTACTTC CASSFLGDREGEQYF TRBJ2-7 TRBD1 NA TRBV28
TGTGCCAGCTCACCCTACTTCCTCGCGTTGGCAGGGTCAGCTACGCAGTATTTT CASSPYFLALAGSATQYF TRBJ2-3 NA NA TRBV18